The TCR beta chain described here comes from a study of T cell responses to AZD1222 COVID-19 vaccine (dated by TCRdb to about 2021). Notes on the research overall: TCR sequencing was performed for some 250 trial participants, of whom 200 to 210 were given two doses of AZD1222 and some 25 were given two doses of MenACWY control vaccine. Trial participants were enrolled by age into 18-55, 56-69 and 70-plus year subgroups, with about 150, 27 and 61 TCR-sequenced participants respectively. General study outcomes and caveats: Because no day 14 peak-response samples were available, repertoires were characterized only after the peak T cell response. Reportedly, almost half of the unique spike-specific TCRs recognized epitopes lying outside the regions that are mutated in the B.1.351 and B.1.1.7 variants. Conclusions about previously exposed vaccinees are limited, since just five or six AZD1222 recipients were seropositive for SARS-CoV-2 at baseline. Most participants were white British and females outnumbered males, and the authors suggested that clonal diversity may have been underestimated. In the small 56-69-year group, the increase in depth fell short of significance, most likely because of low power. The whole spike protein was spanned by vaccine-associated CD4 TCRs, and dominant responses were seen in regions 160-218 and 743-854. A significant rise in spike-specific TCR breadth and depth was observed after two AZD1222 doses relative to day 0 and relative to MenACWY recipients.

What this sample's time point label stands for: about 28 days (+/-7) after the second vaccine dose. The treatment or condition label corresponds to: meningococcal conjugate vaccine given as trial control. Samples from vaccinated people were obtained from the UK trials COV001 and COV002, which included a single-blind randomized controlled phase 2/3 trial of AZD1222 (ChAdOx1 nCoV-19) in healthy adults. For TCRbeta chain sequencing, PBMC samples from trial participants were taken at day 0 and at day 28 after the second dose. Relative to germline, V is 0 bases shorter and J is 7 bases shorter, with 11 bases between their ends. CDR1 and CDR2, looked up from the germline V gene, are MNHEY and SVGAGI. From cysteine to phenylalanine, the CDR3 is 14 amino acids long. The DNA shown is the 42-base CDR3, in frame from base 1. The CDR3 regions of human TCRbeta chains were analyzed by immunosequencing. Turning to the authors' computational methods: TCRs in the repertoires were compared against a reference library of SARS-CoV-2-specific TCRs that had been generated with the MIRA antigen-specificity platform. Breadth was defined as the fraction of unique TCRs that were SARS-CoV-2-associated. Depth was defined as the fraction of total T cells that were SARS-CoV-2-associated. Each spike-specific TCR was assigned to its reactive spike region and to a CD4 or CD8 class using the MIRA data. Log10-transformed breadth and depth values were compared by one-way ANOVA with Sidak's multiple comparisons tests. The immuneACCESS repertoire file appears here via TCRdb, limited to in-frame rearrangements. These files lack a portion of the clones; in checked studies, under half of the deficit traces to unresolved V genes, and the cause of the others is not known. V, J and clone size are taken as reported in that table, and D and trimming were inferred from the DNA itself. This sample has roughly 72,000 clones in its table, and approximately 89% of those were observed once. The leading ten clones occupy roughly 10% of the sample.

Remarks on this clone: The target of this receptor is not known. Nothing much larger sits one base from this clone, and base qualities are not available.

The starting material was peripheral blood, obtained 28 days after the second dose of the MenACWY control vaccine. The chain uses TRBV6-5 and TRBJ2-3; a weak D assignment points to TRBD1 (6 bases agree). The sequence was collected from an adult who received the MenACWY meningococcal vaccine as a control. The nucleotide sequence is TGTGCCAGCAGTTACTCGACGTGGGACAATACGCAGTATTTT. The translation is CASSYSTWDNTQYF.